Sequencing of this TCR beta chain was carried out in a study of cytomegalovirus exposure and HLA in healthy donors. Study-wide findings and caveats: Reports state that TCR beta sequences accurately predicted most subjects' HLA-A and HLA-B alleles.

Germline CDR1 SGHDT, CDR2 YYEEEE. Trimming took 4 bases from V and 2 from J, leaving 14 bases between them. The CDR3 has 15 amino acids. As regards this clone: The antigen is unknown.

PCR employed 60 Vbeta and 13 Jbeta primers. Profiling relied on immunoSEQ multiplex PCR, and the TCRdb table lists in-frame clones only, not all of them. This sample has 80,000 to 100,000 clones, with 60% to 80% found just once. The chain employs TRBV5-6 and TRBJ2-3; tentatively, D is TRBD1 (5 bases). Material for sequencing was PBMCs. This clonotype originated in a female donor in good health and CMV-seronegative. The CDR3 nucleotides are TGTGCCAGCAGCCCCCAGGCAGGGTACACAGATACGCAGTATTTT. Amino acid sequence: CASSPQAGYTDTQYF.